The 8 T cell receptor beta chains in this list originate from one sample, sequenced in a study of response to subunit inactivated influenza vaccine. TCRdb itself ran the RT-PCR reads through MiXCR, one entry per CDR3 protein. In the table there are 590,000 or so distinct CDR3 sequences, less than 15% of which are singletons. Sequences were derived from PBMCs from blood, sampled roughly 2 weeks before vaccination. These receptors came from a man aged 45-65 years who received an inactivated influenza vaccine.

This chain links TRBV12-3 or TRBV12-4 with TRBJ2-6; D call uncertain. The CDR3 is 18 residues long. Trimming removed 2 bases from V and 0 bases from J, with 14 bases in between. CDR3: CASSLRKGRLSGANVLTF. The DNA of the CDR3 is TGTGCCAGCAGTTTACGGAAAGGTCGTCTCTCTGGGGCCAACGTCCTGACTTTC.

This clonotype has more than one count but fewer than ten. V gene TRBV20-1 combines with J gene TRBJ1-2; no reliable D call. This CDR3 region has 12 residues. Germline CDR1 reads DFQATT; CDR2 reads SNEGSKA (reference sequence). The germline V and J ends were trimmed by 1 base and 3 bases, with 6 bases remaining between them. CDR3 amino acids: CSARVDYYGYTF. CDR3 sequence (DNA): TGCAGTGCTAGAGTCGACTACTATGGCTACACCTTC.

The sample holds a few counts of this clonotype. Here the CDR3 DNA reads TGTGCCAGCAGTTCCACTACCCGGGGACTAGCGGGAGGTTACAATGAGCAGTTCTTC. It codes for CASSSTTRGLAGGYNEQFF. The chain combines TRBV27 with TRBJ2-1, with 15 bases lining up with TRBD2. Trimming cost V 4 bases and J 4 bases; bases outside gene matches: 11. From germline, CDR1 is MNHEY and CDR2 SMNVEV (reference sequence). The CDR3 spans 19 residues.

This clonotype was picked up a small number of times. CDR3 nucleotide sequence: TGTGCCAGCAGTTTATCGCTGGCTAGCGGGAGGCACACAGATACGCAGTATTTT. This encodes CASSLSLASGRHTDTQYF. The rearrangement joins TRBV27 to TRBJ2-3, with 11 nucleotides matching TRBD2. Germline V gene sequence: CDR1 MNHEY, CDR2 SMNVEV (reference sequence). This CDR3 spans 18 amino acids. V shed 0 bases, J shed 2 bases, and the junction held 7 bases outside the gene matches.

The genes are TRBV7-2 and TRBJ2-5; D not resolved. CDR3 length: 13 amino acids. Looked up from germline, CDR1 is SGHTA and CDR2 is FQGNSA. Trimming took off 5 bases at V and 5 bases at J, with 12 bases between the two ends. CDR3 coding DNA: TGTGCCAGCAGCGCCGGTCAACACGAGACCCAGTACTTC. Encoded protein: CASSAGQHETQYF.

This clonotype was seen more than once but under ten times. This sequence joins TRBV4-3 and TRBJ2-3, with 8 positions matching TRBD2. J gave up 1 base and V 1 base, and 7 bases lay outside the gene matches. The CDR3 length is 17 residues. Germline values: CDR1 LGHNA, CDR2 YSLEER. The CDR3 DNA is TGCGCCAGCAGCCAAGGGGCTAGCGGGCGTGGCACAGATACGCAGTATTTT. Residues: CASSQGASGRGTDTQYF.

The chain carries TRBV7-8 and TRBJ2-3, with TRBD1 matching over 7 bases. J lost 3 bases, V lost 5 bases, and 14 bases had no gene match. CDR3 length equals 17 residues. CDR1 and CDR2 (germline): SGHVS, FQNEAQ. The CDR3 nucleotides are TGTGCCAGCAGCCAGATTTCCGGGGACAGCTTGACAGATACGCAGTATTTT. It translates to CASSQISGDSLTDTQYF.

This clonotype has only a few counts. The chain combines TRBV6-2 or TRBV6-3 with TRBJ2-2; the D is unclear. The germline V gene has CDR1 MNHEY and CDR2 SVGEGT. The CDR3 length is 14 residues. The V end was cut by 2 bases, the J end by 7 bases, with 11 bases between. The CDR3 DNA reads as TGTGCCAGCAGTTACACCGGTTGGAGCGGGGAGCTGTTTTTT. Protein: CASSYTGWSGELFF.